The 18 T cell receptor beta chains given below trace back to one sample, sequenced in a study of a mutant IDH1 vaccine in newly diagnosed glioma. Their antigens remain unidentified. Time point defined: week 5, during vaccination. What each vaccine dose contained was 300 ug of mutant IDH1 20-mer peptide, accompanied by topical imiquimod. Assay used: immunoSEQ multiplex PCR; TCRdb lists only in-frame clones, some missing. The data hold around 78,000 clones, with roughly 90% observed a single time. This sample comprised PBMCs, obtained from a glioma patient whose treatment included an IDH1 peptide vaccine. These TCRs come from a woman in her forties or fifties with glioma.

The V gene is TRBV6-5, the J gene TRBJ1-3, with D perhaps matching TRBD1 (6 bases). V gave up 10 bases and J gave up 0 bases, with 13 bases separating them. Germline V gene sequence: CDR1 MNHEY, CDR2 SVGAGI. CDR3 length: 14 amino acids. The CDR3 sequence is CATKRGASGNTIYF. CDR3 DNA: TGTGCCACAAAAAGGGGGGCCTCTGGAAACACCATATATTTT.

The chain has TRBV19 and TRBJ1-6; unclear D gene. The germline V gene encodes CDR1 LNHDA and CDR2 SQIVND (reference sequence). Between the trimmed V and J ends, which lost 7 bases and 4 bases, there was a span of 14 bases. The CDR3 totals 15 residues. In DNA form, the CDR3 reads TGTGCCAGTAATCGCGGACTGCTTTATAATTCACCCCTCCACTTT. Translation gives CASNRGLLYNSPLHF.

CDR3 residues: CASSRPGQKYGYTF. The CDR3 coding sequence is TGTGCCAGTAGTAGACCGGGACAGAAGTATGGCTACACCTTC. This chain connects TRBV19 to TRBJ1-2; 7 nucleotides agree with TRBD1. The V and J ends lost 4 bases and 5 bases, in that order; junction bases with no gene match: 7. Germline V gene sequence: CDR1 LNHDA, CDR2 SQIVND (reference sequence). The CDR3 totals 14 residues.

CDR3 DNA: TGTGCCAGCGGAGGTCTGAACACCGGGGAGCTGTTTTTT. Its protein is CASGGLNTGELFF. This sequence joins TRBV9 and TRBJ2-2; the D gene is possibly TRBD2 (5 bases). CDR1 is SGDLS, CDR2 YYNGEE, per germline. The ends were cut back, 7 bases at V and 1 base at J, with 8 bases in the middle. This CDR3 is 13 amino acids long.

The chain links TRBV28 to TRBJ1-6; unclear D gene. V shed 6 bases and J shed 12 bases, with 9 bases lying between them. The CDR3 spans 11 residues. Germline V gene lookup returns CDR1 MDHEN and CDR2 SYDVKM. The CDR3 region is CASRRHGPLHF. In DNA, the CDR3 is TGTGCCAGCAGGCGACATGGACCCCTCCACTTT.

This chain's CDR3 is CSFSGTGLYEQYF. CDR3 in DNA: TGCAGCTTTTCCGGGACAGGACTCTACGAGCAGTACTTC. This sequence joins TRBV29-1 and TRBJ2-7; 8 nucleotides match TRBD1. The CDR3 has 13 residues. Trimming removed 8 bases from V and 3 bases from J; junction bases left unmatched: 9. CDR1 SQVTM and CDR2 ANQGSEA come from the germline V gene.

V usage is TRBV19 and J usage is TRBJ1-2; 7 positions match TRBD1. The germline gives CDR1 LNHDA, CDR2 SQIVND (reference sequence). This CDR3 has 15 amino acids. V trimming: 8 bases; J trimming: 8 bases; junction bases outside the gene matches: 17. CDR3 in amino acids: CASLRQGPSYFGYTF. The CDR3 DNA follows: TGTGCCAGTCTACGACAGGGACCGTCCTATTTCGGCTACACCTTC. Full variable domain (remainder filled in from reference TRBV19 and TRBJ1-2): DGGITQSPKYLFRKEGQNVTLSCEQNLNHDAMYWYRQDPGQGLRLIYYSQIVNDFQKGDIAEGYSVSREKKESFPLTVTSAQKNPTAFYLCASLRQGPSYFGYTFGSGTRLTVV.

The V and J genes are TRBV5-1 and TRBJ1-4; no clear D. Per germline, CDR1 SGHRS and CDR2 YFSETQ. This CDR3 spans 15 amino acids. Between the trimmed V and J ends, which lost 4 bases and 3 bases, there was a span of 13 bases. This CDR3 reads CASSLAEAANEKLFF. DNA of the CDR3: TGCGCCAGCAGCCTTGCCGAGGCGGCTAATGAAAAACTGTTTTTT.

The chain has TRBV27 and TRBJ2-7; D may be TRBD1 or TRBD2 (5 bases each). The germline V gene encodes CDR1 MNHEY and CDR2 SMNVEV (reference sequence). This CDR3 spans 14 amino acids. Trimming left V 3 bases short and J 3 bases short, with 12 bases between. The DNA of the CDR3 is TGTGCCAGCAGTTTGCGCCGGGACGGCTACGAGCAGTACTTC. Translating it yields CASSLRRDGYEQYF.

The rearrangement uses TRBV10-3 and TRBJ2-1; 7 positions agree with TRBD1. Per the germline V gene, CDR1 is ENHRY and CDR2 is SYGVKD. The V gene end was trimmed by 2 bases and the J gene end by 3 bases; junction bases not matched to a gene: 4. The CDR3 is 15 residues long. The CDR3, as DNA: TGTGCCATCAGTGAGCCGGGACAGAACTACAATGAGCAGTTCTTC. Its protein is CAISEPGQNYNEQFF.

This chain connects TRBV30 to TRBJ2-1; a possible D gene is TRBD2 (6 bases). Germline-derived CDR1 and CDR2 are GTSNPN and SVGIG (reference sequence). Trimming removed 2 bases from V and 6 bases from J, with 8 bases in between. The CDR3 is made up of 12 amino acids. Here the CDR3 reads CAWSIGGNEQFF. CDR3 nucleotide sequence: TGTGCCTGGAGTATCGGGGGCAATGAGCAGTTCTTC.

This clone has only one observation. The chain has TRBV28 and TRBJ1-5; 8 bases agree with TRBD1. CDR1 and CDR2 (germline): MDHEN, SYDVKM. The V gene end was trimmed by 6 bases and the J gene end by 7 bases; junction bases not matched to a gene: 17. This CDR3 spans 17 amino acids. CDR3 sequence reads: CASRIPGAGGAGQPQHF. In DNA form, the CDR3 reads TGTGCCAGCAGAATTCCGGGGGCAGGGGGCGCCGGGCAGCCCCAGCATTTT.

This clone has just a few counts. V usage is TRBV7-3 and J usage is TRBJ2-3; D may be TRBD1 or TRBD2 (6 bases each). V was cut by 4 bases and J by 5 bases, with 16 bases left in between. The CDR3 loop spans 15 amino acids. In germline, CDR1 is SGHTA, CDR2 FQGTGA. The CDR3 spells CASSWLGGPEDTQYF. CDR3 DNA sequence: TGTGCCAGCAGCTGGTTAGGGGGGCCAGAAGATACGCAGTATTTT.

CDR3: CASSQQTGFFSEAFF. The DNA for the CDR3 is TGCGCCAGCAGTCAACAGACAGGGTTCTTCTCTGAAGCTTTCTTT. V usage is TRBV23-1 and J usage is TRBJ1-1; TRBD1 matches at 7 bases. TRBV23-1 is an open reading frame whose function is uncertain. The length of the CDR3 is 15 residues. After removal of 2 bases from V and 6 bases from J, the junction contained 9 bases not matched to a gene.

The V gene is TRBV5-6, the J gene TRBJ2-5; D could derive from TRBD1 or TRBD2 (6 bases each). Trimming cost V 2 bases and J 5 bases, with 19 bases left between them. Germline loops: CDR1 SGHDT, CDR2 YYEEEE. The CDR3 length is 16 residues. The CDR3 DNA is TGTGCCAGCAGCTTTCCCCGAGGGGGGCGCAGGGAGACCCAGTACTTC. It encodes CASSFPRGGRRETQYF.

This chain joins TRBV7-2 and TRBJ2-7; D not resolved. This CDR3 is built from 14 residues. V was shortened by 1 base and J by 5 bases, with 12 bases between the two germline ends. Germline assignment: CDR1 SGHTA and CDR2 FQGNSA. Written as DNA, the CDR3 is TGTGCCAGCAGCTTAGGAGAGACCACCCACGAGCAGTACTTC. Its translation is CASSLGETTHEQYF.

The rearrangement links TRBV11-2 to TRBJ1-1; possibly TRBD1 for D (6 bases). The CDR3 consists of 14 residues. The V end was cut by 5 bases, the J end by 1 base, with 11 bases between. The germline V gene has CDR1 SGHAT and CDR2 FQNNGV. The CDR3, as DNA: TGTGCCAGCAGCACCGGACAGAGGAACACTGAAGCTTTCTTT. Protein sequence: CASSTGQRNTEAFF.

The rearrangement joins TRBV10-3 to TRBJ1-2; D call uncertain. Trimming removed 2 bases from V and 7 bases from J, with 8 bases in between. The germline CDR1 and CDR2 sequences are ENHRY and SYGVKD. This CDR3 spans 12 amino acids. The CDR3 DNA follows: TGTGCCATCAGTGAGGGAGGGAGTGGCTACACCTTC. Protein: CAISEGGSGYTF.